Following are 23 T cell receptor beta chains from one sample sequenced in a study of blood T cell repertoires in COVID-19 (dated by TCRdb to about 2020). Receptor amplification or capture employed the immunoSEQ multiplex PCR assay. TCRdb obtained this table from immuneACCESS and retained in-frame rearrangements with V and J assigned. These tables miss some clones; where compared with another copy, unresolved V genes account for less than half of the shortfall, and the remainder is unexplained. The sample records 250,000 to 300,000 clones, roughly 90% of which are singletons. Clones ranked in the top ten supply around 1% of the sample. Sample: PBMCs or T cells enriched from blood (not recorded which). The receptors here all came from a woman aged 25 to 45 who had recovered from COVID-19.

This chain connects TRBV15 to TRBJ2-7, with 8 bases lining up with TRBD1. CDR1 is LNHNV and CDR2 is YYDKDF in the germline V gene (reference sequence). The CDR3 is 14 residues long. V dropped 4 bases and J dropped 2; count of bases not matched to a gene: 4. The CDR3 loop reads CATSKLGQAYEQYF. In DNA form, the CDR3 reads TGTGCCACCAGCAAACTGGGACAGGCCTACGAGCAGTACTTC.

The chain links TRBV30 to TRBJ1-5, with 7 bases aligning to TRBD1. The CDR3 extends over 16 amino acids. CDR1 is GTSNPN and CDR2 is SVGIG in the germline V gene (reference sequence). V dropped 2 bases and J dropped 0; count of bases not matched to a gene: 7. The CDR3 DNA sequence: TGTGCCTGGAGTTCCGGCAGGGGGAATAGCAATCAGCCCCAGCATTTT. Translated: CAWSSGRGNSNQPQHF.

This clone has a handful of counts. The V call is TRBV2, the J call TRBJ1-1, with unresolved D. Per the germline V gene, CDR1 is SNHLY and CDR2 is FYNNEI. The CDR3 totals 12 residues. V lost 7 bases and J 11 bases, leaving 17 bases between the germline ends. The CDR3 coding sequence is TGTGCCAGCAACACGCGGCCGGGTCGGGCTTTCTTT. Its translation: CASNTRPGRAFF.

This clone was counted between two and nine times. V and J are TRBV28 and TRBJ1-6; tentatively, D is TRBD1 (6 bases). V was pared by 3 bases and J by 5 bases, with 11 bases between. The CDR3 sequence is 15 residues long. Germline V gene data show CDR1 as MDHEN and CDR2 as SYDVKM. CDR3 DNA: TGTGCCAGCAGTTTCCGGACAGCCAATAATTCACCCCTCCACTTT. Translation gives CASSFRTANNSPLHF.

The V and J genes are TRBV29-1 and TRBJ1-2, with 8 bases lining up with TRBD1. V shed 0 bases, J shed 4 bases, and the junction held 4 bases outside the gene matches. CDR3 length: 14 amino acids. Germline CDR1 and CDR2: SQVTM and ANQGSEA. The CDR3, as DNA: TGCAGCGTTGAAGATCGAGGGACAGGCTATGGCTACACCTTC. Translated: CSVEDRGTGYGYTF.

The genes are TRBV2 and TRBJ2-7; a weak D match, TRBD1 (6 bases). The V gene's germline CDR1 is SNHLY and CDR2 FYNNEI. This CDR3 has 13 amino acids. The CDR3 spells CARATTQGGEQYF. The CDR3 nucleotides read TGTGCTAGAGCGACCACTCAAGGGGGCGAGCAGTACTTC.

The J gene is TRBJ2-2, the V gene TRBV6-5, with D possibly being TRBD2 (7 bases). The CDR3 runs to 16 residues. V was clipped by 2 bases and J by 6 bases, with 16 bases between them. Germline V CDR1 and CDR2: MNHEY, SVGAGI. The CDR3 loop is CASSYVGGGRAGELFF. In DNA, the CDR3 is TGTGCCAGCAGTTACGTGGGAGGGGGAAGGGCCGGGGAGCTGTTTTTT.

This chain links TRBV10-3 with TRBJ2-3; TRBD2 matches 7 bases. The CDR3 length is 16 residues. The V and J ends lost 2 bases and 6 bases, in that order; junction bases with no gene match: 11. Germline V gene lookup returns CDR1 ENHRY and CDR2 SYGVKD. CDR3 sequence (DNA): TGTGCCATCAGTGAGCAAGCGCGGGGGTTCGGGGATACGCAGTATTTT. As protein: CAISEQARGFGDTQYF.

This chain uses TRBV27 with TRBJ1-1, with D tentatively TRBD1 (6 bases). The length of the CDR3 is 14 residues. Germline V gene sequence: CDR1 MNHEY, CDR2 SMNVEV (reference sequence). Trimming shortened V by 3 bases and J by 6 bases, and 14 bases separated the two germline ends. The CDR3 nucleotides read TGTGCCAGCAGTTTTATAGGGGGGGGCGCTGAAGCTTTCTTT. This translates into CASSFIGGGAEAFF.

The V gene is TRBV19, the J gene TRBJ2-3, with a tentative D call TRBD2 (5 bases). The CDR3 covers 15 residues. Germline CDR1 LNHDA, CDR2 SQIVND (reference sequence). V shed 6 bases and J shed 2 bases, with 15 bases lying between them. This CDR3 reads CASSLLSGSTDTQYF. CDR3 nucleotide sequence: TGTGCCAGTAGCCTCCTAAGCGGCTCCACAGATACGCAGTATTTT.

The DNA for the CDR3 is TGTGCCAGCAGCCAAAGGGTACAGGGGGCGCCCGATGAGCAGTTCTTC. Translating it yields CASSQRVQGAPDEQFF. The gene calls are TRBV3-1 (or the pseudogene TRBV3-2) and TRBJ2-1; 9 bases fit TRBD1. The CDR3 is 16 amino acids. Germline V gives CDR1 LGHDT, CDR2 YNNKEL (reference sequence). The junction had 10 bases not matched to a gene; V was cut back by 2 bases and J by 8 bases.

The V and J genes are TRBV7-8 and TRBJ1-2; no clear D gene. The CDR3 loop spans 15 amino acids. From germline, CDR1 is SGHVS and CDR2 FQNEAQ. V lost 1 base, J lost 4 bases, and 13 bases lay in between. CDR3 bases: TGTGCCAGCAGCTTAGGAACAGCCTCCGGCTATGGCTACACCTTC. Its translation: CASSLGTASGYGYTF. The full variable domain, rest sourced from reference TRBV7-8 and TRBJ1-2, is GAGVSQSPRYKVAKRGQDVALRCDPISGHVSLFWYQQALGQGPEFLTYFQNEAQLDKSGLPSDRFFAERPEGSVSTLKIQRTQQEDSAVYLCASSLGTASGYGYTFGSGTRLTVV.

This chain uses TRBV29-1 with TRBJ2-7, with 12 bases lining up with TRBD2. J was trimmed by 6 bases and V by 7 bases; bases with no gene match: 10. Germline CDR1 and CDR2: SQVTM and ANQGSEA. The length of the CDR3 is 14 residues. The CDR3 protein is CSARLAGDFFEQYF. The DNA for the CDR3 is TGCAGCGCCCGACTAGCGGGAGATTTTTTCGAGCAGTACTTC.

The rearrangement uses TRBV5-1 and TRBJ1-4, with a possible D match to TRBD1 (6 bases). Germline-derived CDR1 and CDR2 are SGHRS and YFSETQ. V dropped 2 bases and J dropped 0 bases, with 20 bases sitting between them. The CDR3 contains 19 residues. The CDR3 region has the DNA TGCGCCAGCAGCTTACACAGGGTGGCAACTGGGACAACTAATGAAAAACTGTTTTTT. Encoded protein: CASSLHRVATGTTNEKLFF.

This sequence joins TRBV9 and TRBJ1-2, with D possibly TRBD1 on 5 matching bases. The CDR3 is 13 amino acids. CDR1 is SGDLS and CDR2 is YYNGEE in the germline V gene. Trimming removed 7 bases at V and 2 bases at J, with 12 bases between. In DNA, the CDR3 is TGTGCCAGCCGGCCGGGGGAAAACTATGGCTACACCTTC. It yields the protein CASRPGENYGYTF. Together with reference TRBV9 and TRBJ1-2, the CDR3 gives the full variable domain: DSGVTQTPKHLITATGQRVTLRCSPRSGDLSVYWYQQSLDQGLQFLIQYYNGEERAKGNILERFSAQQFPDLHSELNLSSLELGDSALYFCASRPGENYGYTFGSGTRLTVV.

The DNA of the CDR3 is TGTGCCAGCAGCTATGGACAGAACCCCTACGAGCAGTACTTC. Its protein is CASSYGQNPYEQYF. This chain connects TRBV7-2 to TRBJ2-7, with D possibly being TRBD1 (6 bases). Germline V gene sequence: CDR1 SGHTA, CDR2 FQGNSA. There are 14 residues in the CDR3. Trimming shortened V by 4 bases and J by 2 bases, and 12 bases separated the two germline ends.

This clone was seen a few times. The chain combines TRBV27 with TRBJ2-2; 11 bases line up with TRBD1. CDR1 is MNHEY, CDR2 SMNVEV, per germline (reference sequence). This CDR3 is built from 15 residues. The J segment lost 7 bases and the V segment lost 5 bases, leaving 6 bases of the junction unmatched. DNA for the CDR3: TGTGCCAGCAGTCTACGGACAGGGGGCGACGGGGAGCTGTTTTTT. Its translation is CASSLRTGGDGELFF.

The gene calls are TRBV6-5 and TRBJ1-4; D is uncertain. The CDR3 has 16 residues. Germline assignment: CDR1 MNHEY and CDR2 SVGAGI. Trimming cost V 3 bases and J 3 bases, with 14 bases left between them. CDR3 region: CASSYLRPGPNEKLFF. CDR3 nucleotide sequence: TGTGCCAGCAGTTATTTACGACCGGGTCCTAATGAAAAACTGTTTTTT.

The chain's CDR3 is CASSFDTGRQFF. The CDR3 DNA sequence: TGTGCCAGCAGCTTTGATACAGGGAGGCAGTTCTTC. This chain joins TRBV7-2 and TRBJ2-1, with D possibly matching TRBD1 (6 bases). The germline gives CDR1 SGHTA, CDR2 FQGNSA. V was clipped by 3 bases and J by 12 bases, with 12 bases between them. The CDR3 loop spans 12 amino acids.

This clone has only one observation. V usage is TRBV19 and J usage is TRBJ2-1, with no clear D. V lost 7 bases and J 5 bases, leaving 9 bases between the germline ends. This CDR3 comprises 12 residues. The germline V gene encodes CDR1 LNHDA and CDR2 SQIVND (reference sequence). The CDR3 spells CASTERNNEQFF. The CDR3 nucleotides read TGTGCCAGTACAGAGCGTAACAATGAGCAGTTCTTC.

The rearrangement uses TRBV28 and TRBJ2-7; 9 bases align to TRBD1. The junction had 10 bases not matched to a gene; V was cut back by 10 bases and J by 3 bases. The CDR3 spans 14 residues. Germline-derived CDR1 and CDR2 are MDHEN and SYDVKM. The CDR3 reads CATEKGTGYYEQYF. CDR3 coding DNA: TGTGCCACCGAAAAGGGGACAGGGTACTACGAGCAGTACTTC.

This sequence joins TRBV5-1 and TRBJ2-2, with 7 bases matching TRBD1. Germline V gene lookup returns CDR1 SGHRS and CDR2 YFSETQ. The CDR3 covers 16 residues. The ends lost 3 bases at V and 4 bases at J; junction bases unmatched: 9. The CDR3 sequence is CASSSQGPGFTGELFF. The CDR3 DNA reads as TGCGCCAGCAGCTCACAGGGGCCGGGGTTCACCGGGGAGCTGTTTTTT.

This rearrangement joins TRBV7-2 to TRBJ2-5; 9 bases fit TRBD2. V lost 3 bases to trimming and J lost 6 bases; unmatched junction nucleotides: 5. Germline V gene data show CDR1 as SGHTA and CDR2 as FQGNSA. This CDR3 comprises 14 residues. The CDR3 bases are TGTGCCAGCAGCTTCCCCCTAGCGGGGCAGACCCAGTACTTC. Its translation: CASSFPLAGQTQYF.